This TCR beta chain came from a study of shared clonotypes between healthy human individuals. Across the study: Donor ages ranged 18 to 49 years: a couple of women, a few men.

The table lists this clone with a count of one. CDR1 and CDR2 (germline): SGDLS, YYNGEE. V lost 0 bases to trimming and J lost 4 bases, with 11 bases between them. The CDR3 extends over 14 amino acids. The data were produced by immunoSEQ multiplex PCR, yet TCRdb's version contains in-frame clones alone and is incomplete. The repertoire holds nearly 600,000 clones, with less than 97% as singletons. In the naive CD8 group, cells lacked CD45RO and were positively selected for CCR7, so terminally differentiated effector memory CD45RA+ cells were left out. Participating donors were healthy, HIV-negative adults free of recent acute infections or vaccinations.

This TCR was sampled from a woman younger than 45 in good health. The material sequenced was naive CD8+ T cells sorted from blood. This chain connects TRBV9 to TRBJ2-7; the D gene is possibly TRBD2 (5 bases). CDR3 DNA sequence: TGTGCCAGCAGCGTAGACGGGGTTGGGTACGAGCAGTACTTC. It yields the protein CASSVDGVGYEQYF. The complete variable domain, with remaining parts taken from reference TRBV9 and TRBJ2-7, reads DSGVTQTPKHLITATGQRVTLRCSPRSGDLSVYWYQQSLDQGLQFLIQYYNGEERAKGNILERFSAQQFPDLHSELNLSSLELGDSALYFCASSVDGVGYEQYFGPGTRLTVT.